The 6 T cell receptor beta chains below come from one sample, sequenced in a study of cytomegalovirus exposure and HLA in healthy donors. PCR was performed using 60 Vbeta and 13 Jbeta primers. The data were produced by immunoSEQ multiplex PCR, yet TCRdb's version contains in-frame clones alone and is incomplete. This sample has some 140,000 clones, with 65% to 80% found just once. The sequencing sample was made of PBMCs. The receptor set was obtained from a man aged 40-49 years in good health and CMV-seropositive.

This chain links TRBV14 with TRBJ2-5; TRBD2 agrees at 11 bases. V lost 7 bases to trimming and J lost 4 bases; unmatched junction nucleotides: 8. The germline V gene has CDR1 SGHDN and CDR2 FVKESK. This CDR3 is 15 amino acids long. CDR3 region: CASTGSGRGGETQYF. The DNA for the CDR3 is TGTGCCAGCACGGGTAGCGGGAGGGGGGGAGAGACCCAGTACTTC.

The V and J genes are TRBV6-1 and TRBJ2-7; the match to TRBD1 covers 8 bases. The germline V gene has CDR1 MNHNS and CDR2 SASEGT. The CDR3 covers 14 residues. J gave up 4 bases and V 8 bases, and 10 bases lay outside the gene matches. The CDR3 loop reads CASGAGTGPYEQYF. The CDR3 DNA follows: TGTGCCAGCGGCGCCGGGACAGGACCTTACGAGCAGTACTTC.

CDR3 loop: CAWSVTGFGNQPQHF. The CDR3 DNA reads as TGTGCCTGGAGTGTGACAGGGTTTGGCAATCAGCCCCAGCATTTT. This chain joins TRBV30 and TRBJ1-5; 7 bases agree with TRBD1. Germline CDR1 and CDR2: GTSNPN and SVGIG (reference sequence). The trim removed 0 bases at V and 2 bases at J, leaving 4 bases unmatched. This CDR3 has 15 residues.

V and J are TRBV18 and TRBJ2-2; D is perhaps TRBD2 (6 bases). CDR1 is KGHSH and CDR2 is LQKENI in the germline V gene. This CDR3 spans 16 amino acids. V was shortened by 3 bases and J by 7 bases, with 18 bases between the two germline ends. For the CDR3, the DNA is TGTGCCAGCTCACCGGACGGGGGAGGATGGATCGGGGAGCTGTTTTTT. Residues: CASSPDGGGWIGELFF.

The genes are TRBV4-1 and TRBJ2-2; D is perhaps TRBD2 (5 bases). In germline, CDR1 is MGHRA, CDR2 YSYEKL. The CDR3 consists of 16 residues. The V end was cut by 4 bases, the J end by 3 bases, with 15 bases between. In DNA form, the CDR3 reads TGCGCCAGCAGCCCTAGGAAAGGGAGTGACACCGGGGAGCTGTTTTTT. It is translated as CASSPRKGSDTGELFF.

This clone showed up just once. The J gene is TRBJ2-6, the V gene TRBV6-5; 8 bases align to TRBD1. The CDR3 loop spans 15 amino acids. Germline trimming cut 5 bases from V and 2 bases from J; bases unmatched to any gene: 2. Germline assignment: CDR1 MNHEY and CDR2 SVGAGI. The CDR3 coding sequence is TGTGCCAGCAGTCGACAGGGGACTGGGGCCAACGTCCTGACTTTC. Amino acid sequence: CASSRQGTGANVLTF.